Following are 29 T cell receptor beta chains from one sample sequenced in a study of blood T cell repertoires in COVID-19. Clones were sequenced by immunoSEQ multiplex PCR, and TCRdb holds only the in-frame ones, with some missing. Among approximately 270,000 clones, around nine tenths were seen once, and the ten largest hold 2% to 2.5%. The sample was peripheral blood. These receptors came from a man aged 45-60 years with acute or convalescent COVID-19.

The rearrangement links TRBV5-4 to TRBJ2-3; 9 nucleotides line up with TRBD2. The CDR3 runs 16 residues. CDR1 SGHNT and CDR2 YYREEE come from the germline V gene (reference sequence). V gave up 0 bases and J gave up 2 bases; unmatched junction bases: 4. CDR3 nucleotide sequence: TGTGCCAGCAGCTTGGCCGCTAGCGGGAACACAGATACGCAGTATTTT. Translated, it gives CASSLAASGNTDTQYF. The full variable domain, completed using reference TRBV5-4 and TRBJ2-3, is ETGVTQSPTHLIKTRGQQVTLRCSSQSGHNTVSWYQQALGQGPQFIFQYYREEENGRGNFPPRFSGLQFPNYSSELNVNALELDDSALYLCASSLAASGNTDTQYFGPGTRLTVL.

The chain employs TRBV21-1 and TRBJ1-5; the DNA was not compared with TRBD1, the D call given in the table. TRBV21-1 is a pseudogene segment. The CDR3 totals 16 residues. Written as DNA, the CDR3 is TGTGCCAGCAGCAAAGGGACAGGTGATAGCAATCAGCCCCAGCATTTT. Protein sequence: CASSKGTGDSNQPQHF.

CDR3 protein: CASSPAGAGSDTQYF. The CDR3 region has the DNA TGTGCCAGCAGCCCCGCAGGGGCAGGGAGTGATACGCAGTATTTT. The rearrangement uses TRBV7-2 and TRBJ2-3; D is possibly TRBD1 (6 bases). The CDR3 is 15 residues long. Germline V gene lookup returns CDR1 SGHTA and CDR2 FQGNSA. Trimming cost V 5 bases and J 6 bases, with 18 bases left between them.

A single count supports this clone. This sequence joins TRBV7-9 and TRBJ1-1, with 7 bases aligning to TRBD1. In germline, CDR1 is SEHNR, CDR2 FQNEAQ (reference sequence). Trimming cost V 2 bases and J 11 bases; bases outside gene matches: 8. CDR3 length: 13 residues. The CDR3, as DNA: TGTGCCAGCAGCTTAACGCAGGGGGAGTGGGCTTTCTTT. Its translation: CASSLTQGEWAFF.

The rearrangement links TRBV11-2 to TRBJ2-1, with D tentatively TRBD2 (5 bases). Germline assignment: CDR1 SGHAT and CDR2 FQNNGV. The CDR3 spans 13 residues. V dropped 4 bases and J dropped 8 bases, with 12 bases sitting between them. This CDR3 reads CASSWTVGYEQFF. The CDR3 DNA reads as TGTGCCAGCAGCTGGACTGTAGGCTATGAGCAGTTCTTC.

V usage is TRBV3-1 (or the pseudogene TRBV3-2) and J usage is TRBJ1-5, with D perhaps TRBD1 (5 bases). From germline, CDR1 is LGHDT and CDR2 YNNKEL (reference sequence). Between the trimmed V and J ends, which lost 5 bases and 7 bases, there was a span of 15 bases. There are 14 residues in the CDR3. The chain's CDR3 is CASSYRNRVQPQHF. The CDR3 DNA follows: TGTGCCAGCAGCTACAGGAACCGTGTGCAGCCCCAGCATTTT.

In nucleotides, the CDR3 is TGTGCCAGCAGTTACCGAGACAGAAATCAGCCCCAGCATTTT. Translation gives CASSYRDRNQPQHF. V gene TRBV6-5 combines with J gene TRBJ1-5; maybe TRBD1 (5 bases). Germline V CDR1 and CDR2: MNHEY, SVGAGI. The CDR3 sequence is 14 residues long. Trimming stripped 2 bases from V and 4 bases from J, with 9 bases between.

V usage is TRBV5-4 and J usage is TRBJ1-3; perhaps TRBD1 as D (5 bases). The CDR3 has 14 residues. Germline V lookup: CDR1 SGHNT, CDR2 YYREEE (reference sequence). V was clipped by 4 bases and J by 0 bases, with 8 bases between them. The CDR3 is CASSGQGSGNTIYF. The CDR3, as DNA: TGTGCCAGCAGCGGCCAGGGCTCTGGAAACACCATATATTTT.

In nucleotides, the CDR3 is TGTGCCAGCAGCTTCCCAGGACAGTCCTATGGCTACACCTTC. Encoded protein: CASSFPGQSYGYTF. The J gene is TRBJ1-2, the V gene TRBV7-9, with a tentative D call TRBD1 (6 bases). Looked up from germline, CDR1 is SEHNR and CDR2 is FQNEAQ (reference sequence). CDR3 length: 14 residues. V was clipped by 3 bases and J by 4 bases, with 12 bases between them.

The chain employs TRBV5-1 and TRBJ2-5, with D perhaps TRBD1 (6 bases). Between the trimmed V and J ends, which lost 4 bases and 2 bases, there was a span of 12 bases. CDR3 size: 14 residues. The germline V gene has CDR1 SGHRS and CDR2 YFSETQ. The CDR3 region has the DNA TGCGCCAGCAGCAAGGGACAACCACAAGAGACCCAGTACTTC. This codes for CASSKGQPQETQYF.

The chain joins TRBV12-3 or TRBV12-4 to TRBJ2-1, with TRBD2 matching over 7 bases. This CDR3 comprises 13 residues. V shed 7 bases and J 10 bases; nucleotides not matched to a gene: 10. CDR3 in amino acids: CASTAGVRQEQFF. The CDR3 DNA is TGTGCCAGCACCGCGGGGGTTCGGCAGGAGCAGTTCTTC.

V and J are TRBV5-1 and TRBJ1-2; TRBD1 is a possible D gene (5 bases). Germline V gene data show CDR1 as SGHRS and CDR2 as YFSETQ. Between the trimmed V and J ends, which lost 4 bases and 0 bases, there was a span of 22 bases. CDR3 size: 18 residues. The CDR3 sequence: CASSLLGFWTNTNYGYTF. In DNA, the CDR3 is TGCGCCAGCAGCCTCCTGGGTTTTTGGACAAATACTAACTATGGCTACACCTTC.

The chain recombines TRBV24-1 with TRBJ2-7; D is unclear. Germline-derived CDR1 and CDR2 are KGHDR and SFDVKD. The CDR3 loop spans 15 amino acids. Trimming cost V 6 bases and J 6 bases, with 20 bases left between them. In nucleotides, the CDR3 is TGTGCCACCAGTACACCCAGGTTAGGTCCGTCCGAGCAGTACTTC. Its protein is CATSTPRLGPSEQYF.

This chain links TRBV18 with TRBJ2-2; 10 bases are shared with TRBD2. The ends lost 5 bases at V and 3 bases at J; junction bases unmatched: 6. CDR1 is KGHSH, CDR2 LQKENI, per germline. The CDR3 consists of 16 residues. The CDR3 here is CASSSTSGVDTGELFF. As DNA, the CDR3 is TGTGCCAGCTCATCTACTAGCGGGGTGGACACCGGGGAGCTGTTTTTT. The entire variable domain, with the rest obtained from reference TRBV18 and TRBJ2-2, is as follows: NAGVMQNPRHLVRRRGQEARLRCSPMKGHSHVYWYRQLPEEGLKFMVYLQKENIIDESGMPKERFSAEFPKEGPSILRIQQVVRGDSAAYFCASSSTSGVDTGELFFGEGSRLTVL.

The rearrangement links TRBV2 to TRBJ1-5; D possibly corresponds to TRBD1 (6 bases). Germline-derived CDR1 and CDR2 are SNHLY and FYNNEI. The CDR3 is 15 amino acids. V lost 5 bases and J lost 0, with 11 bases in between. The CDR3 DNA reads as TGTGCCAGCAGTACGGGACATCCTAGCAATCAGCCCCAGCATTTT. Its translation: CASSTGHPSNQPQHF.

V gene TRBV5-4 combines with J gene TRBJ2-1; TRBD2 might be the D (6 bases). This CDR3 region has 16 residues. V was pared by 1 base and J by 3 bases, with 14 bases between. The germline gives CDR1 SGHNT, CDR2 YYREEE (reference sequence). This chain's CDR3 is CASSLRVAAFYNEQFF. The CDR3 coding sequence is TGTGCCAGCAGCTTGAGGGTAGCGGCCTTCTACAATGAGCAGTTCTTC.

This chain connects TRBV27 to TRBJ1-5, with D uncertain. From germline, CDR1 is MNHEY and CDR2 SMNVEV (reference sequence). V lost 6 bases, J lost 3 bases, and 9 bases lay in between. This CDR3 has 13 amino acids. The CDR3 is CASSWQYNQPQHF. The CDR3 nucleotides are TGTGCCAGCAGCTGGCAATACAATCAGCCCCAGCATTTT.

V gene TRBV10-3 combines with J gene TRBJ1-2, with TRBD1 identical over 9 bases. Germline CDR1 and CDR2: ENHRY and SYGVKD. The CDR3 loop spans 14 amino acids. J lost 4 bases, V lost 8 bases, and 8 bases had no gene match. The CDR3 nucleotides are TGTGCCATCGCCAGACAGGGGGGACCCTATGGCTACACCTTC. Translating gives CAIARQGGPYGYTF.

The CDR3 DNA is TGTGCCAGCAGTGAGGGGACAGTTAGCAATCAGCCCCAGCATTTT. Translation: CASSEGTVSNQPQHF. This chain connects TRBV2 to TRBJ1-5; 7 positions agree with TRBD1. From germline, CDR1 is SNHLY and CDR2 FYNNEI. The CDR3 is 15 amino acids. With 3 bases clipped from V and 0 bases from J, the junction kept 2 bases outside the gene matches.

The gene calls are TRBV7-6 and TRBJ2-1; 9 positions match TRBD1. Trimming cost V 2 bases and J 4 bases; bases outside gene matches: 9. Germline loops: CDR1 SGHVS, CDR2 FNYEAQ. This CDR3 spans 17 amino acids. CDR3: CASSLTPDRGGYNEQFF. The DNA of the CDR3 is TGTGCCAGCAGCTTAACCCCCGACAGGGGGGGGTACAATGAGCAGTTCTTC.

CDR3 amino acids: CASTWGQGDGYTF. DNA of the CDR3: TGTGCCAGCACCTGGGGACAGGGAGACGGCTACACCTTC. V and J are TRBV12-3 or TRBV12-4 and TRBJ1-2; TRBD1 matches at 9 bases. The CDR3 runs to 13 residues. The junction had 8 bases not matched to a gene; V was cut back by 7 bases and J by 8 bases.

CDR3 loop: CAWGGQTYEQYF. CDR3 sequence (DNA): TGTGCCTGGGGCGGACAGACCTACGAGCAGTACTTC. The chain couples TRBV30 to TRBJ2-7; a weak D match, TRBD1 (6 bases). The CDR3 spans 12 residues. Germline V gives CDR1 GTSNPN, CDR2 SVGIG (reference sequence). V was clipped by 5 bases and J by 2 bases, with 10 bases between them.

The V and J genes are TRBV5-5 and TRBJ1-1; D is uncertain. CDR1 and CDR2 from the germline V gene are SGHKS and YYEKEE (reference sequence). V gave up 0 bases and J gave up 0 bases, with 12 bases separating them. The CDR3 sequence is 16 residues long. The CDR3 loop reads CASSLAGRYMNTEAFF. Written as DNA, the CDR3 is TGTGCCAGCAGCTTGGCCGGGAGGTACATGAACACTGAAGCTTTCTTT.

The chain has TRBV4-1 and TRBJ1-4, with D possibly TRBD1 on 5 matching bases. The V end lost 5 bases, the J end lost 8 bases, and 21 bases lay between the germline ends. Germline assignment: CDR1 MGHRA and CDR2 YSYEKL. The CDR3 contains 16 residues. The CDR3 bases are TGCGCCAGCAGCAACGCCTGGGGGAGCGGGAACGAAAAACTGTTTTTT. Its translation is CASSNAWGSGNEKLFF.

The CDR3 here is CASCLTSSGANVLTF. The CDR3 DNA reads TGTGCCAGCTGCCTGACTTCCTCAGGGGCCAACGTCCTGACTTTC. The J gene is TRBJ2-6, the V gene TRBV27; D gene ambiguous. The CDR3 loop spans 15 amino acids. The ends were cut back, 8 bases at V and 4 bases at J, with 15 bases in the middle. Germline CDR1 and CDR2: MNHEY and SMNVEV (reference sequence).

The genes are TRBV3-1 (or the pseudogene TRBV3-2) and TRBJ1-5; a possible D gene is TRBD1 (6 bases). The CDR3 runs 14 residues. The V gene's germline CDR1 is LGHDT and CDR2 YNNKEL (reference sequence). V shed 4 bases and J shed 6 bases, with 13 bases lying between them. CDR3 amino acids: CASSLTTGSQPQHF. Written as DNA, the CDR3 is TGTGCCAGCAGCCTAACCACAGGGAGTCAGCCCCAGCATTTT.

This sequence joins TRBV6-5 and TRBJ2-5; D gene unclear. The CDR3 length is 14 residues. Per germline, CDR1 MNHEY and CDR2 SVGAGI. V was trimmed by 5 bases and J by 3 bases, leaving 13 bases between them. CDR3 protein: CASSPRPAEETQYF. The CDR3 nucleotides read TGTGCCAGCAGTCCGCGCCCCGCGGAAGAGACCCAGTACTTC.

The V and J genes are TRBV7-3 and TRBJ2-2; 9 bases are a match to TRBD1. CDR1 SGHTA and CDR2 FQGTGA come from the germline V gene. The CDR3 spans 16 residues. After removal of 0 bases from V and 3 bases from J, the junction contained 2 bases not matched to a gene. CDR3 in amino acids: CASSLTTGGYTGELFF. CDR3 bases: TGTGCCAGCAGCTTAACTACAGGGGGCTACACCGGGGAGCTGTTTTTT.

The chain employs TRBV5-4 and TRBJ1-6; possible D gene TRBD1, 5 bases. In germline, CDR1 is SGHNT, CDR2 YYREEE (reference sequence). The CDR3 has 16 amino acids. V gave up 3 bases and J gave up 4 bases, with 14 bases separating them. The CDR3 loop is CASSWGIAAYNSPLHF. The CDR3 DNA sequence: TGTGCCAGCAGCTGGGGCATAGCCGCATATAATTCACCCCTCCACTTT.